A selection of T cell receptor beta chains follows, all from one sample in a study of cytomegalovirus exposure and HLA in healthy donors. Generated by immunoSEQ multiplex PCR, the TCRdb table keeps only in-frame clones and is missing some. The sample's table shows under 100,000 clones. The specimen was PBMCs. These receptors were obtained from a woman aged 25 to 39 in good health and CMV-seronegative. Each CDR3 is given with its conserved first and last residue. A D gene is named only where the DNA matches it firmly. The listing skips clone size in some rows; elsewhere it reads once, few, many or a size class.

TRBV2	NA	TRBD2	TRBJ2-6	CASKGTSGGSGANVLTF	TGTGCCAGCAAGGGGACTAGCGGGGGTTCTGGGGCCAACGTCCTGACTTTC
TRBV6-5	NA	NA	TRBJ2-5	CASSFRTDQETQYF	TGTGCCAGCAGTTTCAGGACAGACCAAGAGACCCAGTACTTC
TRBV6-1	NA	TRBD1	TRBJ2-5	CASSGTGARETQYF	TGTGCCAGCAGTGGGACAGGGGCGCGGGAGACCCAGTACTTC
TRBV5-1	NA	NA	TRBJ2-7	CASSLVEGRSEQYF	TGCGCCAGCAGCCTTGTGGAGGGGCGCAGCGAGCAGTACTTC
TRBV30	NA	NA	TRBJ1-2	CAWRRGGYTF	TGTGCCTGGAGAAGGGGAGGCTACACCTTC
TRBV7-6	NA	NA	TRBJ2-2	CASSLDGGISTGELFF	TGTGCCAGCAGCTTAGATGGGGGGATATCAACCGGGGAGCTGTTTTTT
TRBV6-4	NA	NA	TRBJ1-6	CASSEIQGGSPLHF	TGTGCCAGCAGTGAAATTCAGGGTGGTTCACCCCTCCACTTT
TRBV9	NA	NA	TRBJ2-7	CASSVDLQASEQYF	TGTGCCAGCAGCGTAGATCTACAGGCGAGCGAGCAGTACTTC
TRBV27	NA	NA	TRBJ1-1	CASSLSAREGNTEAFF	TGTGCCAGCAGTTTATCGGCCAGGGAGGGGAACACTGAAGCTTTCTTT
TRBV2	NA	TRBD1	TRBJ1-1	CASSIQGATNTEAFF	TGTGCCAGCAGTATACAGGGGGCCACTAACACTGAAGCTTTCTTT
TRBV6-1	NA	NA	TRBJ1-1	CASSKPRNTEAFF	TGTGCCAGCAGTAAACCGCGGAACACTGAAGCTTTCTTT
TRBV28	NA	TRBD2	TRBJ2-7	CASRAGGSYEQYF	TGTGCCAGCAGGGCGGGAGGGTCCTACGAGCAGTACTTC
TRBV27	NA	TRBD1	TRBJ2-1	CASSWDRALSYNEQFF	TGTGCCAGCAGTTGGGACAGGGCCCTCTCCTACAATGAGCAGTTCTTC
TRBV27	NA	NA	TRBJ1-6	CASSLSAPGYDSPLHF	TGTGCCAGCAGTTTATCGGCGCCAGGGTATGATTCACCCCTCCACTTT
TRBV6-1	medium-sized	TRBD1	TRBJ1-4	CASSGGTGGNEKLFF	TGTGCCAGCAGTGGCGGGACAGGGGGAAATGAAAAACTGTTTTTT
TRBV11-2	NA	TRBD1	TRBJ1-1	CASSLAAGGNTEAFF	TGTGCCAGCAGCTTAGCCGCAGGGGGGAACACTGAAGCTTTCTTT
TRBV27	NA	NA	TRBJ2-3	CARTKKDTDTQYF	TGTGCCAGGACAAAAAAAGACACAGATACGCAGTATTTT
TRBV11-3	NA	TRBD2	TRBJ2-2	CASSLVASGRYTGELFF	TGTGCCAGCAGCTTAGTAGCTAGCGGGAGGTACACCGGGGAGCTGTTTTTT
TRBV5-1	NA	TRBD2	TRBJ2-2	CASRPLSGRADTGELFF	TGCGCCAGCAGGCCATTGAGCGGGAGGGCCGACACCGGGGAGCTGTTTTTT
TRBV2	NA	NA	TRBJ2-3	CASSEHSSQTDTQYF	TGTGCCAGCAGTGAACATTCGAGCCAAACAGATACGCAGTATTTT
TRBV27	NA	NA	TRBJ1-1	CASRSGGEATEAFF	TGTGCCAGCAGATCCGGCGGAGAGGCCACTGAAGCTTTCTTT
TRBV10-3	NA	TRBD2	TRBJ2-1	CAISEAGGREQFF	TGTGCCATCAGTGAGGCGGGAGGACGTGAGCAGTTCTTC
TRBV4-1	NA	TRBD1	TRBJ1-1	CASSQDLDRGTEAFF	TGCGCCAGCAGCCAAGATTTAGACAGGGGCACTGAAGCTTTCTTT
TRBV7-9	NA	TRBD2	TRBJ2-3	CASSGSGGSTDTQYF	TGTGCCAGCAGCGGAAGCGGGGGGAGCACAGATACGCAGTATTTT
TRBV2	NA	NA	TRBJ1-2	CASSQGLDYGYTF	TGTGCCAGCTCACAGGGATTGGACTATGGCTACACCTTC
TRBV19	NA	TRBD1	TRBJ1-1	CASRDRGDTEAFF	TGTGCCAGTAGGGACAGGGGGGACACTGAAGCTTTCTTT
TRBV18	NA	TRBD1	TRBJ1-1	CASSAVQGRNTEAFF	TGTGCCAGCTCAGCAGTACAGGGGCGGAACACTGAAGCTTTCTTT
TRBV28	NA	TRBD2	TRBJ2-7	CASTTSGMIYEQYF	TGTGCCAGCACAACTAGCGGGATGATCTACGAGCAGTACTTC
TRBV30	NA	NA	TRBJ2-5	CAWSVQGGETQYF	TGTGCCTGGAGTGTACAAGGGGGAGAGACCCAGTACTTC